Each of the 3 T cell receptor beta chains below was sequenced from the same sample in a study of response to subunit inactivated influenza vaccine. TCRdb reanalysed the RT-PCR reads using MiXCR and keeps one entry per CDR3 protein. The repertoire holds 500,000 to 550,000 distinct CDR3 sequences, with around 7.7% as singletons. Sequencing was performed on PBMCs from blood, taken less than 30 months after vaccination. These receptors all come from a man aged 50 to 75 who received an inactivated influenza vaccine.

The V call is TRBV11-2, the J call TRBJ1-2; D not resolved. There are 13 residues in the CDR3. Germline assignment: CDR1 SGHAT and CDR2 FQNNGV. V lost 5 bases and J 0 bases, leaving 7 bases between the germline ends. The CDR3 region has the DNA TGTGCCAGCAGCAAGGAACCTAACTATGGCTACACCTTC. Amino acid sequence: CASSKEPNYGYTF.

This clonotype has at least ten counts. This chain links TRBV10-3 with TRBJ1-4, with 8 nucleotides matching TRBD1. The germline gives CDR1 ENHRY, CDR2 SYGVKD. The CDR3 runs to 12 residues. V shed 10 bases, J shed 8 bases, and the junction held 6 bases outside the gene matches. Here the CDR3 reads CATGTGQEKLFF. Here the CDR3 DNA reads TGTGCCACCGGGACAGGACAAGAAAAACTGTTTTTT.

This clonotype was detected many times. Here the CDR3 reads CASSLGTGATDTQYF. The CDR3 region has the DNA TGTGCCAGCAGTTTGGGGACAGGGGCTACAGATACGCAGTATTTT. The chain links TRBV12-3 or TRBV12-4 to TRBJ2-3, with TRBD1 identical over 10 bases. The trim removed 3 bases at V and 3 bases at J, leaving 3 bases unmatched. The CDR3 consists of 15 residues.